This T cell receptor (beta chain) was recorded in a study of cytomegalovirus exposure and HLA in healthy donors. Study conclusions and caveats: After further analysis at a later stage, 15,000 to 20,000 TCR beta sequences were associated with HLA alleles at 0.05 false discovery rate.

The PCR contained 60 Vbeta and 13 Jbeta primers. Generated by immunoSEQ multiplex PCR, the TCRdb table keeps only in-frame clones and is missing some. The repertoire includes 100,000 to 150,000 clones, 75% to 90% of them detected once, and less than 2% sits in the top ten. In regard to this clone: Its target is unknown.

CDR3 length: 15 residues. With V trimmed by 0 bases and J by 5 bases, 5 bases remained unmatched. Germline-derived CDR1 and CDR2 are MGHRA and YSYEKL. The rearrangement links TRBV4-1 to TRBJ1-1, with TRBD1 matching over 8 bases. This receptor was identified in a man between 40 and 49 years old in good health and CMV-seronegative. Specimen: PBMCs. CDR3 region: CASSQDSQGATEAFF. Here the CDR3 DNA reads TGCGCCAGCAGCCAAGACTCGCAGGGGGCGACTGAAGCTTTCTTT.